The 30 T cell receptor beta chains listed next were all sequenced from one sample in a study of blood T cell repertoires in COVID-19. TCRdb's copy holds only in-frame clones and misses some; the assay was immunoSEQ multiplex PCR. Of around 110,000 clones detected, more than 75% appear once; the ten largest clones hold 3.5% to 4.5%. Sequencing was carried out using peripheral blood. Every receptor here comes from a man in his forties or fifties with acute or convalescent COVID-19.

This chain links TRBV18 with TRBJ1-2; perhaps TRBD1 as D (6 bases). Trimming took 0 bases from V and 4 from J, leaving 15 bases between them. This CDR3 is 16 amino acids long. Germline values: CDR1 KGHSH, CDR2 LQKENI. In DNA, the CDR3 is TGTGCCAGCTCACCACCGGGGGGGCCTGGCATCTATGGCTACACCTTC. Amino acids: CASSPPGGPGIYGYTF.

This chain joins TRBV6-1 and TRBJ2-1; D not certain. Germline V gives CDR1 MNHNS, CDR2 SASEGT. V was cut by 2 bases and J by 5 bases, with 16 bases left in between. CDR3 length equals 16 residues. CDR3 region: CASSELLLASDNEQFF. Written as DNA, the CDR3 is TGTGCCAGCAGTGAATTATTACTTGCGTCCGACAATGAGCAGTTCTTC.

Only a few counts were recorded for this clone. The J gene is TRBJ1-4, the V gene TRBV4-1; 10 nucleotides agree with TRBD1. This CDR3 spans 16 amino acids. Germline CDR1 is MGHRA and CDR2 is YSYEKL. J was trimmed by 7 bases and V by 0 bases; bases with no gene match: 5. The CDR3 sequence is CASSQDRGQGIEKLFF. For the CDR3, the DNA is TGCGCCAGCAGCCAAGACCGGGGACAGGGGATTGAAAAACTGTTTTTT.

CDR3 bases: TGTGCCAGTAGTTTGACAGGGGGTCGGGGCACAGATACGCAGTATTTT. Protein product: CASSLTGGRGTDTQYF. The chain uses TRBV19 and TRBJ2-3, with 9 bases identical to TRBD1. CDR1 LNHDA and CDR2 SQIVND come from the germline V gene (reference sequence). With V trimmed by 5 bases and J by 1 base, 7 bases remained unmatched. There are 16 residues in the CDR3. Complete variable domain (other parts from reference TRBV19 and TRBJ2-3): DGGITQSPKYLFRKEGQNVTLSCEQNLNHDAMYWYRQDPGQGLRLIYYSQIVNDFQKGDIAEGYSVSREKKESFPLTVTSAQKNPTAFYLCASSLTGGRGTDTQYFGPGTRLTVL.

This chain joins TRBV11-1 and TRBJ1-1; no clear D. CDR1 and CDR2 (germline): SGHAT, FQDESV (reference sequence). The CDR3 consists of 13 residues. The V end lost 4 bases, the J end lost 1 base, and 7 bases lay between the germline ends. The DNA for the CDR3 is TGTGCCAGCAGCTCGAGTCCGAACACTGAAGCTTTCTTT. Amino acid sequence: CASSSSPNTEAFF.

The CDR3 DNA reads as TGTGCCACCAGTGATTCACTAGCGGGAAAGAAAGGAGGAGAGACCCAGTACTTC. Its protein is CATSDSLAGKKGGETQYF. The V call is TRBV24-1, the J call TRBJ2-5, with TRBD2 matching over 10 bases. CDR1 and CDR2 from the germline V gene are KGHDR and SFDVKD. With 2 bases clipped from V and 4 bases from J, the junction kept 12 bases outside the gene matches. This CDR3 contains 18 residues.

The chain recombines TRBV9 with TRBJ2-1; TRBD2 matches at 13 bases. The CDR3 is 17 residues long. Germline V gene lookup returns CDR1 SGDLS and CDR2 YYNGEE. The V gene end was trimmed by 1 base and the J gene end by 8 bases; junction bases not matched to a gene: 9. Here the CDR3 reads CASSVHKGGLAGHEQFF. The CDR3 coding sequence is TGTGCCAGCAGCGTACACAAGGGGGGACTAGCGGGGCATGAGCAGTTCTTC.

The V gene is TRBV30, the J gene TRBJ1-1, with D tentatively TRBD1 (5 bases). V lost 4 bases to trimming and J lost 2 bases, with 17 bases between them. Germline V gene data show CDR1 as GTSNPN and CDR2 as SVGIG (reference sequence). The CDR3 contains 15 residues. CDR3 sequence: CAWTRLGGFNTEAFF. Written as DNA, the CDR3 is TGTGCCTGGACCCGACTGGGGGGATTTAACACTGAAGCTTTCTTT.

V and J are TRBV6-5 and TRBJ2-5; possibly TRBD2 for D (6 bases). V was trimmed by 0 bases and J by 6 bases, leaving 11 bases between them. The CDR3 runs 14 residues. Germline CDR1 reads MNHEY; CDR2 reads SVGAGI. The DNA of the CDR3 is TGTGCCAGCAGTTACTCTCGGGGGAAAAAGACCCAGTACTTC. Encoded protein: CASSYSRGKKTQYF.

The chain employs TRBV2 and TRBJ1-6; D is possibly TRBD1 (6 bases). CDR1 is SNHLY, CDR2 FYNNEI, per germline. V shed 8 bases and J shed 5 bases, with 13 bases lying between them. The CDR3 length is 14 residues. CDR3 sequence (DNA): TGTGCCAGCGGTGGGGGGCTAGATAATTCACCCCTCCACTTT. This gives the protein CASGGGLDNSPLHF.

This sequence joins TRBV12-5 and TRBJ2-3, with D tentatively TRBD2 (6 bases). This CDR3 comprises 16 residues. Trimming cost V 5 bases and J 0 bases, with 15 bases left between them. Germline values: CDR1 LGHNT, CDR2 FRNRAP. CDR3 DNA sequence: TGTGCTAGTGGTCTGGGAGGCAGTCCTAGCACAGATACGCAGTATTTT. It encodes CASGLGGSPSTDTQYF.

The count of this clone is one. J is TRBJ1-2 and V is TRBV2; tentative D call: TRBD1 (5 bases). The CDR3 covers 13 residues. V was shortened by 4 bases and J by 7 bases, with 13 bases between the two germline ends. Germline lookup yields CDR1 SNHLY and CDR2 FYNNEI. CDR3 amino acids: CASSGWGIGGYTF. DNA of the CDR3: TGTGCCAGCAGTGGGTGGGGCATCGGTGGCTACACCTTC.

This chain uses TRBV5-1 with TRBJ1-6; TRBD1 aligns across 9 bases. From germline, CDR1 is SGHRS and CDR2 YFSETQ. The CDR3 runs to 16 residues. J lost 4 bases, V lost 3 bases, and 5 bases had no gene match. The DNA of the CDR3 is TGCGCCAGCAGCTCACCGGACAGGGGTTATAATTCACCCCTCCACTTT. Translated, it gives CASSSPDRGYNSPLHF.

V usage is TRBV7-9 and J usage is TRBJ2-7; TRBD2 matches at 7 bases. Losses at the gene ends were 1 base for V and 0 bases for J; bases not matched to a gene: 9. The CDR3 loop spans 17 amino acids. CDR1 and CDR2 (germline): SEHNR, FQNEAQ (reference sequence). Here the CDR3 reads CASSLGFGTTFSYEQYF. The CDR3 region has the DNA TGTGCCAGCAGCTTAGGATTCGGGACTACCTTCTCCTACGAGCAGTACTTC.

The chain links TRBV7-2 to TRBJ2-2; D not resolved. From germline, CDR1 is SGHTA and CDR2 FQGNSA. Trimming removed 1 base from V and 2 bases from J, with 5 bases in between. The CDR3 length is 14 residues. The CDR3 protein is CASSLGGNTGELFF. The CDR3 bases are TGTGCCAGCAGCTTAGGCGGTAACACCGGGGAGCTGTTTTTT.

The chain carries TRBV19 and TRBJ1-5, with TRBD1 matching 7 bases. Germline V gene sequence: CDR1 LNHDA, CDR2 SQIVND (reference sequence). The CDR3 is 18 residues long. V dropped 6 bases and J dropped 3; count of bases not matched to a gene: 17. The CDR3 nucleotides read TGTGCCAGTAGGCCTGTCGGTACAGGGGACTCCCTCAATCAGCCCCAGCATTTT. As protein: CASRPVGTGDSLNQPQHF.

The chain combines TRBV5-6 with TRBJ1-5, with TRBD1 matching over 7 bases. Per germline, CDR1 SGHDT and CDR2 YYEEEE. V shed 3 bases, J shed 6 bases, and the junction held 12 bases outside the gene matches. This CDR3 has 16 amino acids. This CDR3 reads CASSSWAYRGRQPQHF. CDR3 DNA: TGTGCCAGCAGCTCATGGGCCTACAGGGGACGTCAGCCCCAGCATTTT.

CDR3 in amino acids: CASSLASGSFDSPLHF. Here the CDR3 DNA reads TGTGCCAGCAGTTTAGCGTCGGGGTCATTCGACTCACCCCTCCACTTT. The V gene is TRBV28, the J gene TRBJ1-6; D gene ambiguous. The CDR3 is 16 residues long. Trimming shortened V by 2 bases and J by 10 bases, and 18 bases separated the two germline ends. Germline CDR1 and CDR2: MDHEN and SYDVKM.

The chain joins TRBV5-6 to TRBJ1-1; 9 positions match TRBD1. Trimming took 0 bases from V and 5 from J; bases not matched to a gene: 11. CDR1 SGHDT and CDR2 YYEEEE come from the germline V gene. CDR3 length: 17 amino acids. The CDR3 is CASSLGVTGGMETEAFF. The CDR3 DNA reads as TGTGCCAGCAGCTTGGGAGTGACAGGGGGTATGGAGACTGAAGCTTTCTTT. Variable domain in full (rest from reference TRBV5-6 and TRBJ1-1): DAGVTQSPTHLIKTRGQQVTLRCSPKSGHDTVSWYQQALGQGPQFIFQYYEEEERQRGNFPDRFSGHQFPNYSSELNVNALLLGDSALYLCASSLGVTGGMETEAFFGQGTRLTVV.

This clone was detected once. V usage is TRBV5-1 and J usage is TRBJ1-1, with 7 bases aligning to TRBD1. The CDR3 totals 15 residues. CDR1 and CDR2 (germline): SGHRS, YFSETQ. The trim removed 6 bases at V and 5 bases at J, leaving 13 bases unmatched. CDR3 sequence (DNA): TGCGCCAGCATGCCGACAGGGCTAGGGGGAACTGAAGCTTTCTTT. Translation: CASMPTGLGGTEAFF.

The chain has TRBV21-1 and TRBJ1-1; the table calls TRBD1, which could not be checked here. TRBV21-1 is recorded as a pseudogene. The CDR3 spans 13 residues. CDR3 sequence: CASSRGKNTEAFF. Here the CDR3 DNA reads TGTGCCAGCAGTAGGGGAAAAAACACTGAAGCTTTCTTT.

This chain links TRBV29-1 with TRBJ1-5, with D unresolved. This CDR3 spans 9 amino acids. Germline CDR1 SQVTM, CDR2 ANQGSEA. The CDR3 region is CTNREPQHF. CDR3 DNA sequence: TGCACCAATCGGGAGCCCCAGCATTTT.

J is TRBJ1-1 and V is TRBV5-1, with 9 bases fitting TRBD1. This CDR3 is built from 15 residues. Trimming removed 4 bases from V and 4 bases from J; junction bases left unmatched: 8. The germline gives CDR1 SGHRS, CDR2 YFSETQ. In nucleotides, the CDR3 is TGCGCCAGCAGCCGGAGGGACAGGGCCAGCACTGAAGCTTTCTTT. Amino acids: CASSRRDRASTEAFF.

This chain joins TRBV11-2 and TRBJ2-5; D possibly corresponds to TRBD2 (6 bases). In germline, CDR1 is SGHAT, CDR2 FQNNGV. The CDR3 has 13 residues. With 5 bases removed from V and 5 bases from J, the gap between germline ends came to 12 bases. CDR3 amino acids: CASSRAGSETQYF. CDR3 nucleotide sequence: TGTGCCAGCAGCCGTGCGGGATCGGAGACCCAGTACTTC.

This chain joins TRBV19 and TRBJ1-2; unclear D gene. CDR1 is LNHDA and CDR2 is SQIVND in the germline V gene (reference sequence). V was trimmed by 3 bases and J by 5 bases, leaving 13 bases between them. The CDR3 loop spans 14 amino acids. The CDR3 DNA sequence: TGTGCCAGTAGTATGAGGGAGAGGCCTTATGGCTACACCTTC. It is translated as CASSMRERPYGYTF.

This chain joins TRBV19 and TRBJ1-5; D is possibly TRBD1 (5 bases). V was shortened by 6 bases and J by 6 bases, with 9 bases between the two germline ends. Germline V gives CDR1 LNHDA, CDR2 SQIVND (reference sequence). The CDR3 spans 12 residues. The CDR3 nucleotides are TGTGCCAGTAGCCCAAGGGGTCAGCCCCAGCATTTT. Its protein is CASSPRGQPQHF. Combining the CDR3 with reference TRBV19 and TRBJ1-5 gives the whole variable domain DGGITQSPKYLFRKEGQNVTLSCEQNLNHDAMYWYRQDPGQGLRLIYYSQIVNDFQKGDIAEGYSVSREKKESFPLTVTSAQKNPTAFYLCASSPRGQPQHFGDGTRLSIL.

This clone has just one count. The chain has TRBV27 and TRBJ2-3, with TRBD2 identical over 7 bases. Trimming took 3 bases from V and 6 from J; bases not matched to a gene: 9. This CDR3 spans 15 amino acids. Germline CDR1 is MNHEY and CDR2 is SMNVEV (reference sequence). The CDR3 DNA is TGTGCCAGCAGTTTTGGGGGGGGAAGTTGGGATACGCAGTATTTT. This encodes CASSFGGGSWDTQYF.

This rearrangement joins TRBV5-4 to TRBJ2-5, with TRBD2 matching over 11 bases. This CDR3 comprises 15 residues. The germline CDR1 and CDR2 sequences are SGHNT and YYREEE (reference sequence). V was pared by 3 bases and J by 0 bases, with 1 base of the junction left unmatched. CDR3 sequence (DNA): TGTGCCAGCAGCTATAGCGGGGGGGACCAAGAGACCCAGTACTTC. It translates to CASSYSGGDQETQYF.

The chain couples TRBV13 to TRBJ2-5; 10 bases line up with TRBD2. V shed 6 bases and J 2 bases; nucleotides not matched to a gene: 12. The CDR3 consists of 17 residues. The germline gives CDR1 PRHDT, CDR2 FYEKMQ (reference sequence). Here the CDR3 reads CASSLLSSGGFQETQYF. DNA of the CDR3: TGTGCCAGCAGTTTACTCAGTAGCGGGGGGTTTCAAGAGACCCAGTACTTC.

This chain joins TRBV7-9 and TRBJ2-5; D may be TRBD2 (6 bases). Germline V lookup: CDR1 SEHNR, CDR2 FQNEAQ (reference sequence). The CDR3 sequence is 16 residues long. Trimming pared 5 bases from V and 2 bases from J, leaving 18 bases between. The CDR3 loop reads CASSARLGGVQETQYF. The CDR3 DNA is TGTGCCAGCAGCGCCCGACTGGGCGGGGTTCAAGAGACCCAGTACTTC. Looking up the rest from reference TRBV7-9 and TRBJ2-5 gives the full variable domain: DTGVSQNPRHKITKRGQNVTFRCDPISEHNRLYWYRQTLGQGPEFLTYFQNEAQLEKSRLLSDRFSAERPKGSFSTLEIQRTEQGDSAMYLCASSARLGGVQETQYFGPGTRLLVL.